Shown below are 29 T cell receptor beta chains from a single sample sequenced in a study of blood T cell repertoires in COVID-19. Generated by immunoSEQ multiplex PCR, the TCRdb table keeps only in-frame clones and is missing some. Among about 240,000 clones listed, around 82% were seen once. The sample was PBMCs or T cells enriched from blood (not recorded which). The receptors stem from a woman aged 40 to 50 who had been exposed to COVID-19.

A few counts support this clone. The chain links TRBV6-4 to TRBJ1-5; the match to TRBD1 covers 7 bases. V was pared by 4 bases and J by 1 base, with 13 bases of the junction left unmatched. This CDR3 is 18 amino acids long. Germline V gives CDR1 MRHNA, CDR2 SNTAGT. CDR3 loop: CASSAPPRGRGSNQPQHF. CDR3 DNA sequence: TGTGCCAGCAGTGCCCCGCCTAGGGGGCGGGGAAGCAATCAGCCCCAGCATTTT.

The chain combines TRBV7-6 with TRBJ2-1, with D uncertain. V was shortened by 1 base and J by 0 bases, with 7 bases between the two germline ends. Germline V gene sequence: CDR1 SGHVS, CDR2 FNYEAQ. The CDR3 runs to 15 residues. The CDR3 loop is CASSLVRFSYNEQFF. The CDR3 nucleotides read TGTGCCAGCAGCTTAGTACGGTTCTCCTACAATGAGCAGTTCTTC.

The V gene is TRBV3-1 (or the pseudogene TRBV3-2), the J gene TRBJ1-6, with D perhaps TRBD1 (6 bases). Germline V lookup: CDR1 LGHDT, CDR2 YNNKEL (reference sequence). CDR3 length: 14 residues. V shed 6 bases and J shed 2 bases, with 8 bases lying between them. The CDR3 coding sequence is TGTGCCAGCAGTGGACAGCCCTATAATTCACCCCTCCACTTT. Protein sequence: CASSGQPYNSPLHF.

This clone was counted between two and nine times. The CDR3 coding sequence is TGTGCCAGCAGGCCGGGAGGTGGCTACACCTTC. Amino acid sequence: CASRPGGGYTF. This chain uses TRBV2 with TRBJ1-2, with no clear D. Germline V gene lookup returns CDR1 SNHLY and CDR2 FYNNEI. Trimming took off 6 bases at V and 7 bases at J, with 9 bases between the two ends. The CDR3 has 11 residues.

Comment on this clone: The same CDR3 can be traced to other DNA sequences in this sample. The CDR3 region is CASRRDRSYGYTF. The DNA of the CDR3 is TGTGCCAGCAGGAGGGACAGGAGCTATGGCTACACCTTC. The chain employs TRBV6-5 and TRBJ1-2; 8 positions agree with TRBD1. CDR3 length equals 13 residues. V lost 6 bases and J lost 4; bases outside the gene matches: 4. Germline loops: CDR1 MNHEY, CDR2 SVGAGI.

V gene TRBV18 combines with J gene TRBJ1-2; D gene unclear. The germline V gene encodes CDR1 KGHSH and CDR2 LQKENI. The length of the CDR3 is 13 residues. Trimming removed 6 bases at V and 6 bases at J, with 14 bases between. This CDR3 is CASSTTGEDGYTF. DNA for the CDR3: TGTGCCAGCTCCACCACTGGGGAGGATGGCTACACCTTC.

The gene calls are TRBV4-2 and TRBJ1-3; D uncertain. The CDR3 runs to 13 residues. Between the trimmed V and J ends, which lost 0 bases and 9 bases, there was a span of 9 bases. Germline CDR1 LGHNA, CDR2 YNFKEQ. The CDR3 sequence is CASSQEAAGTIYF. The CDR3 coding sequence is TGTGCCAGCAGCCAAGAGGCCGCGGGCACCATATATTTT.

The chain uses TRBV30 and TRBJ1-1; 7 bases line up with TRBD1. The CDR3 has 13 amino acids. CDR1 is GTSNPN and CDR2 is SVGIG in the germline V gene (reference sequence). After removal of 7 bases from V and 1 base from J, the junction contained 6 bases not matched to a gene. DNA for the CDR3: TGTGCCTCCTGGGACAGATCGAACACTGAAGCTTTCTTT. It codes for CASWDRSNTEAFF. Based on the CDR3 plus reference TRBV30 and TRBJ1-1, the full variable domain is SQTIHQWPATLVQPVGSPLSLECTVEGTSNPNLYWYRQAAGRGLQLLFYSVGIGQISSEVPQNLSASRPQDRQFILSSKKLLLSDSGFYLCASWDRSNTEAFFGQGTRLTVV.

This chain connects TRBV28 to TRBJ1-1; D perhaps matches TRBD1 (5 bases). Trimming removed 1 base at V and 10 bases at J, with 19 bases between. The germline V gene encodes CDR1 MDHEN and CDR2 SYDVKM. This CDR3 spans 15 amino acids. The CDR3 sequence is CASSLSPGGGNGAFF. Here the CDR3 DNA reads TGTGCCAGCAGTTTATCTCCCGGGGGGGGAAATGGAGCTTTCTTT. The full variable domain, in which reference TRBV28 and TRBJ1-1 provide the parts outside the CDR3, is DVKVTQSSRYLVKRTGEKVFLECVQDMDHENMFWYRQDPGLGLRLIYFSYDVKMKEKGDIPEGYSVSREKKERFSLILESASTNQTSMYLCASSLSPGGGNGAFFGQGTRLTVV.

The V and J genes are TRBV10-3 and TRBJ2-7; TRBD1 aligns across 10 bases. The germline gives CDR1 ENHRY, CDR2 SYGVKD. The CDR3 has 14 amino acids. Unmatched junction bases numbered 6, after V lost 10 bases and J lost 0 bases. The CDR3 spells CANSGTGASYEQYF. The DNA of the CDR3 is TGTGCCAACTCCGGGACAGGGGCCTCCTACGAGCAGTACTTC.

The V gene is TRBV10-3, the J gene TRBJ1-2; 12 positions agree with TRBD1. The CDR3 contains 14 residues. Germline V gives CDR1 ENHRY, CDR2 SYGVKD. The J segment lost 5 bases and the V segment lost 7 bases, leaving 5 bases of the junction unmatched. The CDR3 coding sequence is TGTGCCATCACCGGGACAGGGGGCGGGTATGGCTACACCTTC. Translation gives CAITGTGGGYGYTF.

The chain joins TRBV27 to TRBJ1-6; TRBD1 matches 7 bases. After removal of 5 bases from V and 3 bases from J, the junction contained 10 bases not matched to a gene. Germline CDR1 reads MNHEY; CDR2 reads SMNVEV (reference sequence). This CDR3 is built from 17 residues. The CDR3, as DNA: TGTGCCAGCAGTCTACAGGGGCCCGTTCTCTATAATTCACCCCTCCACTTT. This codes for CASSLQGPVLYNSPLHF.

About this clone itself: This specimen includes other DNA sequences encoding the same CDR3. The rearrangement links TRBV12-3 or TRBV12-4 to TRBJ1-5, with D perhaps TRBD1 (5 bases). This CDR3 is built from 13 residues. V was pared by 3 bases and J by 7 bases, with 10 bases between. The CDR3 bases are TGTGCCAGCAGTTTGGGGGGAAGGCAGCCCCAGCATTTT. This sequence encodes CASSLGGRQPQHF.

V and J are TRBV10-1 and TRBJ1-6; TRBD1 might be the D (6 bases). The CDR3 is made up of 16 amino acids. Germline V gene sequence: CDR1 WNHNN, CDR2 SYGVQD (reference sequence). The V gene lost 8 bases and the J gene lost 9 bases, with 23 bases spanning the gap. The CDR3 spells CASGGREGGHISPLHF. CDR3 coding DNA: TGCGCCAGCGGGGGTCGGGAGGGGGGCCATATTTCACCCCTCCACTTT.

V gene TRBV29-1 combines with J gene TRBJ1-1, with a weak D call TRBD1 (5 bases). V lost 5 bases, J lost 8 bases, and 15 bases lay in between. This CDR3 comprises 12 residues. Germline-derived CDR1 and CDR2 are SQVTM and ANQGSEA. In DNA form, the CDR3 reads TGCAGCGTTTTGGGAAGGGGCGGAGAAGCTTTCTTT. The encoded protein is CSVLGRGGEAFF. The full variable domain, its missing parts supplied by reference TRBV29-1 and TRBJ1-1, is SAVISQKPSRDICQRGTSLTIQCQVDSQVTMMFWYRQQPGQSLTLIATANQGSEATYESGFVIDKFPISRPNLTFSTLTVSNMSPEDSSIYLCSVLGRGGEAFFGQGTRLTVV.

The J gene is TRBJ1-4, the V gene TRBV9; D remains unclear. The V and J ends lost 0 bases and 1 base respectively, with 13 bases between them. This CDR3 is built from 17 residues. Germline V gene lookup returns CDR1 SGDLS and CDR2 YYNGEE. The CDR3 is CASSVGAGSLTNEKLFF. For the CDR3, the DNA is TGTGCCAGCAGCGTAGGGGCAGGCTCCCTAACTAATGAAAAACTGTTTTTT. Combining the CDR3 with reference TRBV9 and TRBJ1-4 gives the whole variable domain DSGVTQTPKHLITATGQRVTLRCSPRSGDLSVYWYQQSLDQGLQFLIQYYNGEERAKGNILERFSAQQFPDLHSELNLSSLELGDSALYFCASSVGAGSLTNEKLFFGSGTQLSVL.

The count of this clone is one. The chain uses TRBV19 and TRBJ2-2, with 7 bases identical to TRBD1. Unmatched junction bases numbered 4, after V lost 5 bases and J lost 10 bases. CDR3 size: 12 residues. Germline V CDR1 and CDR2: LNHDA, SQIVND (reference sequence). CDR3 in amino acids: CASSLGQAELFF. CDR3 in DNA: TGTGCCAGTAGTCTCGGACAGGCGGAGCTGTTTTTT.

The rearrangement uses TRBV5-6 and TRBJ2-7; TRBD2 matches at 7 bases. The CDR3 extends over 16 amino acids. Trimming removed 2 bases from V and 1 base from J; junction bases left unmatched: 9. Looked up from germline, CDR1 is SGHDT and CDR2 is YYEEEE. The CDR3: CASSFLPGGTSYEQYF. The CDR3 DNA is TGTGCCAGCAGCTTTTTACCGGGGGGAACTTCCTACGAGCAGTACTTC.

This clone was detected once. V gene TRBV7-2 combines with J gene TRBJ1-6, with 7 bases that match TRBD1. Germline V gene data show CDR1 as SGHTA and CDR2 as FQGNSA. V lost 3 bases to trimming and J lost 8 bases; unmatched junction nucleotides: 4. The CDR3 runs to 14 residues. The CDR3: CASSFYRGDSPLHF. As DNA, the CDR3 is TGTGCCAGCAGCTTTTACAGGGGAGATTCACCCCTCCACTTT.

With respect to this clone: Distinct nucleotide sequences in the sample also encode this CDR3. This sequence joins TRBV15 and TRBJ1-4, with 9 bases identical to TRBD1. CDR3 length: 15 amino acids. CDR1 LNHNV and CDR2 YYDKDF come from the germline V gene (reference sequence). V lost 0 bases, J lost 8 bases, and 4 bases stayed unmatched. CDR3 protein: CATSRDGQGNEKLFF. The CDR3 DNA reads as TGTGCCACCAGCAGAGACGGACAGGGGAACGAAAAACTGTTTTTT.

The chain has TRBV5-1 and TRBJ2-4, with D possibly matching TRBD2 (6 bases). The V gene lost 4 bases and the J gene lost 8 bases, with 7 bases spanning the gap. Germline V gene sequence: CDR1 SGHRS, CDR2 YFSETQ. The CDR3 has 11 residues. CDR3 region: CASSPGDIQYF. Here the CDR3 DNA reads TGCGCCAGCAGCCCGGGAGACATTCAGTACTTC.

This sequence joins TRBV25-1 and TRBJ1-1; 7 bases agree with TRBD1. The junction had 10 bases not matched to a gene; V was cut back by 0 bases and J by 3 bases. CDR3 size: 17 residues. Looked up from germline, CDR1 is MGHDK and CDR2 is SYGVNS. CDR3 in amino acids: CASSEYGVGGEDTEAFF. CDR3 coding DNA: TGTGCCAGCAGTGAATATGGGGTAGGGGGCGAGGACACTGAAGCTTTCTTT.

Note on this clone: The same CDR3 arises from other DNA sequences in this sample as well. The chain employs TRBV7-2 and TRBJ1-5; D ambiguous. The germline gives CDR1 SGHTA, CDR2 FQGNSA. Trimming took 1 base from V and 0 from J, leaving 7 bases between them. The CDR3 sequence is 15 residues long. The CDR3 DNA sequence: TGTGCCAGCAGCTTAGTGCGTGGTAGCAATCAGCCCCAGCATTTT. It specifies CASSLVRGSNQPQHF.

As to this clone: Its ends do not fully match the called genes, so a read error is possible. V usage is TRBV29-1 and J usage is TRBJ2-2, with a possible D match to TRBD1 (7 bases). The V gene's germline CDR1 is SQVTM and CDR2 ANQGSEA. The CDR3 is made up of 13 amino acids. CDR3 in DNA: TGCAGCGTTGACCAGGGGGGCACCGGAGAGCTGTTTTTT. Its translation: CSVDQGGTGELFF.

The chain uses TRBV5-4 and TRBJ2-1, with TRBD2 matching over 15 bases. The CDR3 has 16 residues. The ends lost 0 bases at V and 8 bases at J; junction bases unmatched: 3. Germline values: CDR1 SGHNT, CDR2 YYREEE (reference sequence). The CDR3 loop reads CASSLGTSGGADEQFF. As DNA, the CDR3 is TGTGCCAGCAGCTTGGGGACTAGCGGGGGGGCGGATGAGCAGTTCTTC.

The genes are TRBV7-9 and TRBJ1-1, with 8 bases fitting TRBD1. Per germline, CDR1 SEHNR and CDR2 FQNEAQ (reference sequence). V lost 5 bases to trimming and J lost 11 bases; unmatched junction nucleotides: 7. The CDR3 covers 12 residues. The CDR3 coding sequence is TGTGCCAGCAGCCCGGACAGGGCGTGGGCTTTCTTT. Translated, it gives CASSPDRAWAFF.

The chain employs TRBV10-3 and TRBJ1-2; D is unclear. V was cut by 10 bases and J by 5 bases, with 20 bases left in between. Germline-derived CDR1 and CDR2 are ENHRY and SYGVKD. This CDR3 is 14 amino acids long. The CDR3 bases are TGTGCCACCTTCGGGGAGGGCAAGAGTTATGGCTACACCTTC. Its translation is CATFGEGKSYGYTF.

CDR3 coding DNA: TGTGCCAGCAGTGAAACAGGGTATAGCACAGATACGCAGTATTTT. It yields the protein CASSETGYSTDTQYF. This chain uses TRBV6-1 with TRBJ2-3; the D gene is possibly TRBD1 (6 bases). The CDR3 is 15 amino acids. V was clipped by 2 bases and J by 0 bases, with 9 bases between them. Germline CDR1 reads MNHNS; CDR2 reads SASEGT.

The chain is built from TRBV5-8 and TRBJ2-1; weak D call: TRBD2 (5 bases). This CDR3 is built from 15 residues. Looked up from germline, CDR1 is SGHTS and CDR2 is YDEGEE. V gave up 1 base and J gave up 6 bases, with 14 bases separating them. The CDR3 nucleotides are TGTGCCAGCAGCTTGATCCGGGGAGAGATCAATGAGCAGTTCTTC. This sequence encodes CASSLIRGEINEQFF. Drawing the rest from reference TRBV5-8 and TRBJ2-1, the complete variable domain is EAGVTQSPTHLIKTRGQQATLRCSPISGHTSVYWYQQALGLGLQFLLWYDEGEERNRGNFPPRFSGRQFPNYSSELNVNALELEDSALYLCASSLIRGEINEQFFGPGTRLTVL.